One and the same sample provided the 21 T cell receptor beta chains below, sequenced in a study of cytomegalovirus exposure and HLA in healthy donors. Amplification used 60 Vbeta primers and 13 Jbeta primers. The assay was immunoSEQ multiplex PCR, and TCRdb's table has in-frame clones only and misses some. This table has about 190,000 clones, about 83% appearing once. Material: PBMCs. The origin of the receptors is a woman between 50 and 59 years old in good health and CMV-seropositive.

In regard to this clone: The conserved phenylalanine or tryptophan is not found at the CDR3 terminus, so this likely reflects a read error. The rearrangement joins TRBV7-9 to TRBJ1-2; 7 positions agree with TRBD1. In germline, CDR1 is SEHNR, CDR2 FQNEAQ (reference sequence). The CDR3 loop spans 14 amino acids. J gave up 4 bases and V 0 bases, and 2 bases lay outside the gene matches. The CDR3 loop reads CASSLAGTAYGYTS. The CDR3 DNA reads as TGTGCCAGCAGCTTAGCCGGGACAGCCTATGGCTACACCTCC.

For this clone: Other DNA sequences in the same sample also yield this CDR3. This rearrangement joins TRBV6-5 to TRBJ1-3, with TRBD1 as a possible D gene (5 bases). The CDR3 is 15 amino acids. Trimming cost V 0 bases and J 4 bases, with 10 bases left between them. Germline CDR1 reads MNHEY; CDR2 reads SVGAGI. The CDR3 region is CASSYSIGAGNTIYF. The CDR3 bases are TGTGCCAGCAGTTACTCGATAGGGGCAGGAAACACCATATATTTT.

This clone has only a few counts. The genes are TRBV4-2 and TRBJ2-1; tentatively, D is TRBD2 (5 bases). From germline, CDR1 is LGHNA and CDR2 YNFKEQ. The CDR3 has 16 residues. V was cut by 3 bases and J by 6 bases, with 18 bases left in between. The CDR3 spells CASSQVFGEPGNEQFF. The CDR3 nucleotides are TGTGCCAGCAGCCAGGTCTTCGGGGAGCCTGGCAATGAGCAGTTCTTC.

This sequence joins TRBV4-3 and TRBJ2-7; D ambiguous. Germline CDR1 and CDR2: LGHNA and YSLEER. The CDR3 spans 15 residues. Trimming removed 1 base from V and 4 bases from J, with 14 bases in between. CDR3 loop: CASSQGLGLQYEQYF. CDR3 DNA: TGCGCCAGCAGCCAAGGGTTGGGCCTTCAATACGAGCAGTACTTC.

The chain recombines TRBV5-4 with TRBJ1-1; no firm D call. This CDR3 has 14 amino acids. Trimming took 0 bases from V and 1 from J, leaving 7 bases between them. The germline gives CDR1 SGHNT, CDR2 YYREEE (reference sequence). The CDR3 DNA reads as TGTGCCAGCAGCTTGGTTAGCGAGAACACTGAAGCTTTCTTT. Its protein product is CASSLVSENTEAFF.

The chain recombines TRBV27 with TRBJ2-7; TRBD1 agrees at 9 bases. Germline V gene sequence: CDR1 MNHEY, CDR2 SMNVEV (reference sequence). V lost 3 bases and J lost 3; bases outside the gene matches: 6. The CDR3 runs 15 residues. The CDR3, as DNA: TGTGCCAGCAGTTTCGGACAGGGGTTAATCTACGAGCAGTACTTC. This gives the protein CASSFGQGLIYEQYF.

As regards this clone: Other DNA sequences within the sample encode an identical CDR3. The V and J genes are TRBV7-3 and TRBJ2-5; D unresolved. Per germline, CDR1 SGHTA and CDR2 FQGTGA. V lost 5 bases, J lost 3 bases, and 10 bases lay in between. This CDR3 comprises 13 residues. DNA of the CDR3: TGTGCCAGCAGCCCAAGGAGAGAAGAGACCCAGTACTTC. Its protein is CASSPRREETQYF.

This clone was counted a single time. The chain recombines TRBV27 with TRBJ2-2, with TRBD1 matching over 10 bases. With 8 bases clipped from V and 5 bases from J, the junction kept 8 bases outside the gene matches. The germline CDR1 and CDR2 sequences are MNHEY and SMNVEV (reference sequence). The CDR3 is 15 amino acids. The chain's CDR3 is CASRGTGAQTGELFF. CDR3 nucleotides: TGTGCCAGCCGGGGGACAGGGGCCCAAACCGGGGAGCTGTTTTTT.

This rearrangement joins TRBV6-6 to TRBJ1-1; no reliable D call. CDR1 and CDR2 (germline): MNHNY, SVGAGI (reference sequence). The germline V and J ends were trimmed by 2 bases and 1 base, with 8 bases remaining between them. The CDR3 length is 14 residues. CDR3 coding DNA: TGTGCCAGCAGTTACGCCCAGTCGAACACTGAAGCTTTCTTT. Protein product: CASSYAQSNTEAFF.

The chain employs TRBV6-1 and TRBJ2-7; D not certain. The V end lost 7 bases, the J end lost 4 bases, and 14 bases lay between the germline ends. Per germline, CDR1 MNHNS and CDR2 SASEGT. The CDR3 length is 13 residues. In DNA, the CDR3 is TGTGCCAGCACACCTGCCGAAGCTTACGAGCAGTACTTC. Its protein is CASTPAEAYEQYF.

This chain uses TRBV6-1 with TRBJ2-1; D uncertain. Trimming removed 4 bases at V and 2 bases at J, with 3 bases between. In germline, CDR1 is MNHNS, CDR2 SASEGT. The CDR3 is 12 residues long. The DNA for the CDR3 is TGTGCCAGCAGTGCAGCCTACAATGAGCAGTTCTTC. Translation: CASSAAYNEQFF.

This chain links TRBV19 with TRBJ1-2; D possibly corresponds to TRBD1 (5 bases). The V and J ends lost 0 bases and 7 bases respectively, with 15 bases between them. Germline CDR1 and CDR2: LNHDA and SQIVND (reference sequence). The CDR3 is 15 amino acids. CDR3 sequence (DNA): TGTGCCAGTAGTATAGAAGCCAGGGTTCTTGGTGGCTACACCTTC. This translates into CASSIEARVLGGYTF.

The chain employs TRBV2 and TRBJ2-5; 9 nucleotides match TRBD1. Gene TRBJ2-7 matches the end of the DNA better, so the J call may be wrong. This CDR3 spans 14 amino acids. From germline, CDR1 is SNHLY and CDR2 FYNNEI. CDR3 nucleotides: TGTGCCAGCAGTAGTGGGACAGGGAACGTCGAGCAGTACTTC. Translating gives CASSSGTGNVEQYF.

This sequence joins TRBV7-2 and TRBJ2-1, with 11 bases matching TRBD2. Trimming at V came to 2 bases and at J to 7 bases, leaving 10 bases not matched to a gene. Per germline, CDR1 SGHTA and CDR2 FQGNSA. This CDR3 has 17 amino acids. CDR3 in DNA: TGTGCCAGCAGCTTATTTAGCGGGGGGGCCTTGGTGAATGAGCAGTTCTTC. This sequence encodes CASSLFSGGALVNEQFF. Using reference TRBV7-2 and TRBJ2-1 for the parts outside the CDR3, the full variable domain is GAGVSQSPSNKVTEKGKDVELRCDPISGHTALYWYRQSLGQGLEFLIYFQGNSAPDKSGLPSDRFSAERTGGSVSTLTIQRTQQEDSAVYLCASSLFSGGALVNEQFFGPGTRLTVL.

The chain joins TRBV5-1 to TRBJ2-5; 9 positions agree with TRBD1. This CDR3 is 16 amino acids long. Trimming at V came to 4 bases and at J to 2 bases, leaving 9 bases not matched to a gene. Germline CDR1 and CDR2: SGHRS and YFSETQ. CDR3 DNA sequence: TGCGCCAGCAGCATAGCCGGGACAGGGACGCAAGAGACCCAGTACTTC. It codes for CASSIAGTGTQETQYF.

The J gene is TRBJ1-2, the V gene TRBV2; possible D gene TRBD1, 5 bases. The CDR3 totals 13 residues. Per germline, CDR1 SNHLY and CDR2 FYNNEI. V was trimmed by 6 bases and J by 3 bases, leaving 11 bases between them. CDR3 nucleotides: TGTGCCAGCAGCAGGGAGGGAGACTATGGCTACACCTTC. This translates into CASSREGDYGYTF.

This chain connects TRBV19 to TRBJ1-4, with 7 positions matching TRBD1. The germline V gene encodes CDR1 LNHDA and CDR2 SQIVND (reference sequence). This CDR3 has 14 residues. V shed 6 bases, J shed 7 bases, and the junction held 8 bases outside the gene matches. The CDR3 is CASSSGGSGEKLFF. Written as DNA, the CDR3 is TGTGCCAGTAGCTCAGGGGGAAGTGGTGAAAAACTGTTTTTT.

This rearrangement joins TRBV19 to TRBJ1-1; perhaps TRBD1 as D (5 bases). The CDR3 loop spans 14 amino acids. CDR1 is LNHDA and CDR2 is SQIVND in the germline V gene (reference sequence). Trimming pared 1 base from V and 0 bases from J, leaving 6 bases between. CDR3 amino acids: CASSIADMNTEAFF. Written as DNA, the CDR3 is TGTGCCAGTAGTATAGCGGACATGAACACTGAAGCTTTCTTT.

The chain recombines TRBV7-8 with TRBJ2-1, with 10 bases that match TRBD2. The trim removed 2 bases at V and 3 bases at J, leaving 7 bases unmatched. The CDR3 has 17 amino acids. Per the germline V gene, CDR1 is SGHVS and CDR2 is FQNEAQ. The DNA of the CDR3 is TGTGCCAGCAGCTTAAACCAGCGGGGGGGGCACTACAATGAGCAGTTCTTC. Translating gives CASSLNQRGGHYNEQFF. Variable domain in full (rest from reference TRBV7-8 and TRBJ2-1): GAGVSQSPRYKVAKRGQDVALRCDPISGHVSLFWYQQALGQGPEFLTYFQNEAQLDKSGLPSDRFFAERPEGSVSTLKIQRTQQEDSAVYLCASSLNQRGGHYNEQFFGPGTRLTVL.

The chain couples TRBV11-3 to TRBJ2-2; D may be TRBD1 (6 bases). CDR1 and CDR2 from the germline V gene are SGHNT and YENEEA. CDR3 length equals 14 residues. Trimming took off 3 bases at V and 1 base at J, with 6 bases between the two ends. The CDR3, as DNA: TGTGCCAGCAGCTTGGACAGGAACACCGGGGAGCTGTTTTTT. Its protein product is CASSLDRNTGELFF.

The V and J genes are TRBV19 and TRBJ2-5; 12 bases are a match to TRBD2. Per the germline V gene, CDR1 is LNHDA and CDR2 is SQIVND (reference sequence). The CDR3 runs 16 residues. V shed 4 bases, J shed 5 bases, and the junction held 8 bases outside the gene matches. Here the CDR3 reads CASSRASGGDAETQYF. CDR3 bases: TGTGCCAGTAGTAGGGCTAGCGGGGGGGACGCGGAGACCCAGTACTTC.